The 6 T cell receptor beta chains presented below share a single source sample, sequenced in a study of blood T cell repertoires in COVID-19. Produced via immunoSEQ multiplex PCR; TCRdb's table is partial and in-frame only. The sample includes around 31,000 clones, approximately 86% of them seen just once. Sample: peripheral blood. These receptor sequences come from a man aged 60 to 75 with COVID-19, enrolled during active disease.

The V gene is TRBV6-5, the J gene TRBJ1-1; D perhaps matches TRBD1 (5 bases). V was trimmed by 6 bases and J by 5 bases, leaving 16 bases between them. Germline lookup yields CDR1 MNHEY and CDR2 SVGAGI. This CDR3 has 14 residues. The CDR3 nucleotides are TGTGCCAGCAGGACCCAGAGGGGAGGAACTGAAGCTTTCTTT. Protein: CASRTQRGGTEAFF.

In nucleotides, the CDR3 is TGTGCCAGCAGCTGGACTCCGGGTTTCAGCTCCTACGAGCAGTACTTC. Protein: CASSWTPGFSSYEQYF. The chain links TRBV5-4 to TRBJ2-7; the D gene is possibly TRBD2 (5 bases). Deletions cut 3 bases from V and 0 bases from J, with 16 bases between. In germline, CDR1 is SGHNT, CDR2 YYREEE (reference sequence). The CDR3 sequence is 16 residues long.

The genes are TRBV6-5 and TRBJ1-1; TRBD1 aligns across 7 bases. Germline V gene data show CDR1 as MNHEY and CDR2 as SVGAGI. This CDR3 contains 11 residues. J lost 7 bases, V lost 11 bases, and 7 bases had no gene match. In DNA form, the CDR3 reads TGTGCCGCGGGACAGCGGCTTGAAGCTTTCTTT. Its translation is CAAGQRLEAFF.

V gene TRBV30 combines with J gene TRBJ1-5, with 7 nucleotides matching TRBD1. Germline V gene lookup returns CDR1 GTSNPN and CDR2 SVGIG (reference sequence). The V and J ends lost 2 bases and 7 bases, in that order; junction bases with no gene match: 5. This CDR3 contains 13 residues. Here the CDR3 reads CAWSTGQAQPQHF. The CDR3 region has the DNA TGTGCCTGGAGTACAGGACAGGCACAGCCCCAGCATTTT.

In this sample, this clone turned up once. This rearrangement joins TRBV5-4 to TRBJ2-3, with D unresolved. The CDR3 length is 12 residues. Per the germline V gene, CDR1 is SGHNT and CDR2 is YYREEE (reference sequence). The V end was cut by 2 bases, the J end by 7 bases, with 8 bases between. The CDR3 is CASSFGTNTQYF. In nucleotides, the CDR3 is TGTGCCAGCAGCTTTGGTACTAATACGCAGTATTTT.

The genes are TRBV28 and TRBJ2-7; 7 bases map to TRBD1. Germline CDR1 reads MDHEN; CDR2 reads SYDVKM. V lost 1 base to trimming and J lost 5 bases; unmatched junction nucleotides: 11. The length of the CDR3 is 16 residues. The CDR3 bases are TGTGCCAGCAGTTTATCTGGGGCAGGGGGTATGGACGAGCAGTACTTC. Protein product: CASSLSGAGGMDEQYF. Complete variable domain (other parts from reference TRBV28 and TRBJ2-7): DVKVTQSSRYLVKRTGEKVFLECVQDMDHENMFWYRQDPGLGLRLIYFSYDVKMKEKGDIPEGYSVSREKKERFSLILESASTNQTSMYLCASSLSGAGGMDEQYFGPGTRLTVT.